The clone carrying this T cell receptor beta chain occurred a few times. Its cognate antigen is unknown. This sample is drawn from a study of T-cell memory formation after mild COVID-19. Study findings and constraints: Clones that contracted from day 15 to 85 were balanced CD4/CD8, while later expanders leaned CD4+. Among clones peaking at day 37 in the second wave, SARS-CoV-2 specificity remained unconfirmed. That cross-reactive memory joined was suggested by some responding clones appearing in pre-infection memory.

Using constant-segment primers, 5'RACE produced TCR alpha and TCR beta cDNA libraries carrying sample barcodes and UMIs. TCRdb ran MiXCR on the 5' RACE reads and lists one entry per CDR3 protein. This table holds about 350,000 distinct CDR3 sequences, about 13% found once. V dropped 6 bases and J dropped 6 bases, with 11 bases sitting between them. Germline lookup yields CDR1 SEHNR and CDR2 FQNEAQ (reference sequence). The CDR3 has 13 amino acids. The rearrangement uses TRBV7-9 and TRBJ2-2; D gene unclear. This TCR was sampled from a man aged 18-30 years who had mild COVID-19 (a few samples of this study predate the infection). Cell type and time point are not known. The source material was PBMCs or a T cell subset sorted from them (not recorded which). The CDR3 bases are TGTGCCAGCAGATCGGCGGTGGCCGGGGAGCTGTTTTTT. Protein: CASRSAVAGELFF.